The TCR beta chain under discussion was sequenced for a study of CD8 T cells in ankylosing spondylitis. This clonotype was observed many times. Its antigen is currently unknown. In TCRdb, the 5' RACE reads were re-called with MiXCR into one record per CDR3 protein. This sample has fewer than 550,000 distinct CDR3 sequences, with over 4% found just once. The germline V and J ends were trimmed by 2 bases and 3 bases, with 10 bases remaining between them. The germline CDR1 and CDR2 sequences are SGHTA and FQGNSA. CDR3 length equals 15 residues. Points from the study as a whole: Ankylosing spondylitis blood seemed to carry a telltale TCR beta motif made of several highly homologous variants. Earlier literature documents some of the motif variants in reactive arthritis synovial fluid and blood.

The rearrangement joins TRBV7-2 to TRBJ2-2; tentatively, D is TRBD1 (5 bases). Specimen: blood, either unsorted or a sorted T cell fraction (not recorded which). This clonotype was obtained from a male donor with ankylosing spondylitis. The DNA for the CDR3 is TGTGCCAGCAGCTTACGACAGACATACACCGGGGAGCTGTTTTTT. Translating it yields CASSLRQTYTGELFF.